What follows are 2 T cell receptor beta chains derived from one specimen sequenced in a study of beta chain features in type 1 diabetes. Expressed TCRB transcripts were sequenced because the isolated RNA had all been reverse transcribed beforehand. Clones were sequenced by immunoSEQ multiplex PCR, and TCRdb holds only the in-frame ones, with some missing. The sample records 250,000 or so clones, approximately 70% being singletons. Material: naive CD4+ T cells from blood. The receptors here all came from a man aged 30 to 39 in good health.

The chain links TRBV29-1 to TRBJ2-5; 8 nucleotides align to TRBD1. V was clipped by 1 base and J by 5 bases; unmatched bases: 12. From germline, CDR1 is SQVTM and CDR2 ANQGSEA. The CDR3 is 16 residues long. The CDR3 nucleotides are TGCAGCGTTGAAGGCGCAGGGGGCTTTTGGGAGGAGACCCAGTACTTC. Its protein is CSVEGAGGFWEETQYF.

This clone was observed a few times. The chain employs TRBV29-1 and TRBJ2-7; possible D gene TRBD2, 5 bases. V shed 6 bases and J shed 3 bases, with 12 bases lying between them. The V gene's germline CDR1 is SQVTM and CDR2 ANQGSEA. CDR3 length: 12 residues. CDR3 DNA: TGCAGCGTCCGTACACTAGACTACGAGCAGTACTTC. It yields the protein CSVRTLDYEQYF.